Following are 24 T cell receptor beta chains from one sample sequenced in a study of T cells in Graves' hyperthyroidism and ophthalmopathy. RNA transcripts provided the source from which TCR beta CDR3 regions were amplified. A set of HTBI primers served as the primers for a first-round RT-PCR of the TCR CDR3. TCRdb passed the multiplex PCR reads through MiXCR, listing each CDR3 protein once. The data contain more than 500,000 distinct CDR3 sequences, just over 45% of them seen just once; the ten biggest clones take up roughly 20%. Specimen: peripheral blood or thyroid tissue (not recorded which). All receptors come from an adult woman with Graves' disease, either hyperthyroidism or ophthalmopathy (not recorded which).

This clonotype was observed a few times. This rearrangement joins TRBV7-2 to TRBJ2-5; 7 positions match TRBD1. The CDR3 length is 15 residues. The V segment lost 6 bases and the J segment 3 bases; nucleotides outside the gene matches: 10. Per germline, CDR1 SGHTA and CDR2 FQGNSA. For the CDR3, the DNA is TGTGCCAGCAGTCATCGCAGGGGGTGGGAAGAGACCCAGTACTTC. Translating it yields CASSHRRGWEETQYF.

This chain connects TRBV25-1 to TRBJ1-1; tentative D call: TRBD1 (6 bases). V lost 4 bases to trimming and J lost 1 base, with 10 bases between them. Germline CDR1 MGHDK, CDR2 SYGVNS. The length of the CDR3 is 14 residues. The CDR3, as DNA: TGTGCCAGCAGTGGGGACACGCAGAACACTGAAGCTTTCTTT. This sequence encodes CASSGDTQNTEAFF. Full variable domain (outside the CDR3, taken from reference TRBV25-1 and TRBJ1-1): EADIYQTPRYLVIGTGKKITLECSQTMGHDKMYWYQQDPGMELHLIHYSYGVNSTEKGDLSSESTVSRIRTEHFPLTLESARPSHTSQYLCASSGDTQNTEAFFGQGTRLTVV.

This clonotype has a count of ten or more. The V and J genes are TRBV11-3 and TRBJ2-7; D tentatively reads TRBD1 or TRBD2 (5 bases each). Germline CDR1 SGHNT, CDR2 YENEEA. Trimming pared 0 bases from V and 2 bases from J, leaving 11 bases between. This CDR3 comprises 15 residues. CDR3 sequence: CASSLEFGTPYEQYF. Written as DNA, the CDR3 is TGTGCCAGCAGCTTAGAGTTTGGGACCCCCTACGAGCAGTACTTC. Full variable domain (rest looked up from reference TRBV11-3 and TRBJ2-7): EAGVVQSPRYKIIEKKQPVAFWCNPISGHNTLYWYLQNLGQGPELLIRYENEEAVDDSQLPKDRFSAERLKGVDSTLKIQPAELGDSAVYLCASSLEFGTPYEQYFGPGTRLTVT.

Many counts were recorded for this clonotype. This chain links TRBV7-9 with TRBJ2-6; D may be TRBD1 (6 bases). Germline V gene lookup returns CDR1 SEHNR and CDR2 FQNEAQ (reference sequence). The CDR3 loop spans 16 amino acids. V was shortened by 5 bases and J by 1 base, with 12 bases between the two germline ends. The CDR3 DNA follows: TGTGCCAGCAGCCCAACCGGGACATCTGGGGCCAACGTCCTGACTTTC. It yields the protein CASSPTGTSGANVLTF.

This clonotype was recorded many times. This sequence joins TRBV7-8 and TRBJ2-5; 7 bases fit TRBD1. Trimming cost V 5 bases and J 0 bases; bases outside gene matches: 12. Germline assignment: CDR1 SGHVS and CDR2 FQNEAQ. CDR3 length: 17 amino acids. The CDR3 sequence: CASSPNKLGQYQETQYF. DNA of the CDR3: TGTGCCAGCAGCCCAAACAAACTGGGACAGTACCAAGAGACCCAGTACTTC.

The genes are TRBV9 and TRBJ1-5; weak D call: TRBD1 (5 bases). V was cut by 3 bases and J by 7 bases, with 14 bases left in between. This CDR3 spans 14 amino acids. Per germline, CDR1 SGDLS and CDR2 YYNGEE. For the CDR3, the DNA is TGTGCCAGCAGCGCCTCAGGGTCAGGACAGCCCCAGCATTTT. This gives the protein CASSASGSGQPQHF.

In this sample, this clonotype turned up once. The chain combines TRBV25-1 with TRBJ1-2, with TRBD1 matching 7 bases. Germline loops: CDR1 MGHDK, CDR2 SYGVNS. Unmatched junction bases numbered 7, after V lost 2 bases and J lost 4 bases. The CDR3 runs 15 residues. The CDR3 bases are TGTGCCAGCAGTGAAGCGGGACAGAATTTCTATGGCTACACCTTC. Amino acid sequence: CASSEAGQNFYGYTF.

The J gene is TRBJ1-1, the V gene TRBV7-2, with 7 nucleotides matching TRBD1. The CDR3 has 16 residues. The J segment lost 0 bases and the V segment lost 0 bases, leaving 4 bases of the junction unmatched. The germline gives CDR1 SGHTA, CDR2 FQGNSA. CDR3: CASSLASGGLNTEAFF. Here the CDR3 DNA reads TGTGCCAGCAGCTTAGCGTCAGGGGGTTTGAACACTGAAGCTTTCTTT.

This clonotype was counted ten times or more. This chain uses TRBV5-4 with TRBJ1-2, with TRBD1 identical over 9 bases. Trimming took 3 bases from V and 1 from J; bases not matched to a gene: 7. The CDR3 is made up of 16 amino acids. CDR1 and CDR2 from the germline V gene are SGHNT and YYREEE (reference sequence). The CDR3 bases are TGTGCCAGCAGCTCCGGCGGACAGGGGCTTAACTATGGCTACACCTTC. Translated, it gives CASSSGGQGLNYGYTF.

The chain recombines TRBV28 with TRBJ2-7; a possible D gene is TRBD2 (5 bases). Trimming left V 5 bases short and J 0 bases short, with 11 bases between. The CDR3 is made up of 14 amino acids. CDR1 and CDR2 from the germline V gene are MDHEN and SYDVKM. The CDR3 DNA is TGTGCCAGCAGTCCCCCTCGGGGCTCCTACGAGCAGTACTTC. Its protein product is CASSPPRGSYEQYF.

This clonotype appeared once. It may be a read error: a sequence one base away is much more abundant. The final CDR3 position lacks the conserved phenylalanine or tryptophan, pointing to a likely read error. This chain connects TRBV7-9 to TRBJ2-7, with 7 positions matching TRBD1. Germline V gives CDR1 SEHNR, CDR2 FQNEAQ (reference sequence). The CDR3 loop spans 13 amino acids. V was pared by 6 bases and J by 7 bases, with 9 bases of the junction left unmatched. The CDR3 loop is CASRDQGDGEQYL. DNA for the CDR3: TGTGCCAGCAGGGATCAGGGGGACGGGGAGCAGTACCTC.

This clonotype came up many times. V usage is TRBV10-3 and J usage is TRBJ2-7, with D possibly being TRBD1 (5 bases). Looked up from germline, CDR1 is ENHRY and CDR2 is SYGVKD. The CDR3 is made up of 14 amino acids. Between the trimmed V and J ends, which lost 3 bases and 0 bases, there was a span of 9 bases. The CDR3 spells CAISDEDSSYEQYF. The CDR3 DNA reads TGTGCCATCAGTGATGAAGACAGCTCCTACGAGCAGTACTTC.

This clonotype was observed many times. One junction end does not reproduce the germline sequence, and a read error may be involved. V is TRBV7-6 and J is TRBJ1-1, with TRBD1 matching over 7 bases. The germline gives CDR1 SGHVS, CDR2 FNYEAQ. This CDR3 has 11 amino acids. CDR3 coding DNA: TGTGCCAGCAGCTTGGGGACAGTTTTCAATTTT. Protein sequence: CASSLGTVFNF. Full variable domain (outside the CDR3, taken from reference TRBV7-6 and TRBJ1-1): GAGVSQSPRYKVTKRGQDVALRCDPISGHVSLYWYRQALGQGPEFLTYFNYEAQQDKSGLPNDRFSAERPEGSISTLTIQRTEQRDSAMYRCASSLGTVFNFGQGTRLTVV.

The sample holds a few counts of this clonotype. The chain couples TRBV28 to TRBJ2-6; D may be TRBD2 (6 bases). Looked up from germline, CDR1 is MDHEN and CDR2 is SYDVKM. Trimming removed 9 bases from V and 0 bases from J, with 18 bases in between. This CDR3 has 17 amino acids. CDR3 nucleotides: TGTGCCAGTACCACACAGCTCGGGGGCTCTGGGGCCAACGTCCTGACTTTC. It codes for CASTTQLGGSGANVLTF. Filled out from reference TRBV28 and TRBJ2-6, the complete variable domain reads DVKVTQSSRYLVKRTGEKVFLECVQDMDHENMFWYRQDPGLGLRLIYFSYDVKMKEKGDIPEGYSVSREKKERFSLILESASTNQTSMYLCASTTQLGGSGANVLTFGAGSRLTVL.

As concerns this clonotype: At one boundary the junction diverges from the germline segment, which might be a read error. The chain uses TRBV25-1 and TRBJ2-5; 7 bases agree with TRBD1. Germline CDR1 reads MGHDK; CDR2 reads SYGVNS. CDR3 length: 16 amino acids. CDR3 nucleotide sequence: TGTGCCTGCAGTGCTAAGGGGACAGAGAACCAAGAGACCCAGTACTTC. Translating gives CACSAKGTENQETQYF.

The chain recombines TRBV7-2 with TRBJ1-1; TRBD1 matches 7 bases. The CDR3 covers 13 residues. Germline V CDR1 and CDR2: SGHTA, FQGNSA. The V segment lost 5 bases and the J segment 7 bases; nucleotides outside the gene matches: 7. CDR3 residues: CASSPRQGGEAFF. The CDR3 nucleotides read TGTGCCAGCAGCCCTCGACAGGGTGGTGAAGCTTTCTTT.

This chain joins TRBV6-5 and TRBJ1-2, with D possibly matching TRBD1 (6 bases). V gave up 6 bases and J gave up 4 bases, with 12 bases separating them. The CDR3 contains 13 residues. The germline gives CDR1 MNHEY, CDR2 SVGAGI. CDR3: CASRAGQFYGYTF. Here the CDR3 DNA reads TGTGCCAGCAGAGCTGGACAGTTCTATGGCTACACCTTC.

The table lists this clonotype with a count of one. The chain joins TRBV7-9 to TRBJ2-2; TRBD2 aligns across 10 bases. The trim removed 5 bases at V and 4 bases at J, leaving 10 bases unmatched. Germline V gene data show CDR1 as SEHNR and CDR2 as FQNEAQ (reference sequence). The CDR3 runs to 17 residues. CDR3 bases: TGTGCCAGCAGCCCTCCGAGCGGGAGGGCGGCCACCGGGGAGCTGTTTTTT. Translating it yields CASSPPSGRAATGELFF. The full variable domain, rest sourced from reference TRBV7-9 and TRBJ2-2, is DTGVSQNPRHKITKRGQNVTFRCDPISEHNRLYWYRQTLGQGPEFLTYFQNEAQLEKSRLLSDRFSAERPKGSFSTLEIQRTEQGDSAMYLCASSPPSGRAATGELFFGEGSRLTVL.

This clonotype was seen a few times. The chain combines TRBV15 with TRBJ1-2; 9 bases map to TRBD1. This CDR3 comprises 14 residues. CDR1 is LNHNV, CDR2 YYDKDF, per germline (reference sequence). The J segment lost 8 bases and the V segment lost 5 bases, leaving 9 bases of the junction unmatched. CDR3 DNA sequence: TGTGCCACCAGCTGGACCGGGACAGGGACGGGCTACACCTTC. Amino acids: CATSWTGTGTGYTF.

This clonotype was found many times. CDR3 loop: CASSARGGQPQHF. The CDR3 nucleotides read TGTGCCAGTAGTGCCAGAGGGGGTCAGCCCCAGCATTTT. The chain uses TRBV19 and TRBJ1-5, with D maybe TRBD1 (6 bases). CDR1 and CDR2 (germline): LNHDA, SQIVND (reference sequence). V lost 5 bases, J lost 6 bases, and 11 bases lay in between. The CDR3 runs 13 residues.

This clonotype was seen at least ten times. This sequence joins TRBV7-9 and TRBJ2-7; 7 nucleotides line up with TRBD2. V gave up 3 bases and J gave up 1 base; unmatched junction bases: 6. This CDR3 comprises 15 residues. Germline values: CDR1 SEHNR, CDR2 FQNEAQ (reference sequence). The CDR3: CASSFSGGRSYEQYF. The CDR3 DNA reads TGTGCCAGCAGCTTTTCCGGGGGGAGGTCCTACGAGCAGTACTTC.

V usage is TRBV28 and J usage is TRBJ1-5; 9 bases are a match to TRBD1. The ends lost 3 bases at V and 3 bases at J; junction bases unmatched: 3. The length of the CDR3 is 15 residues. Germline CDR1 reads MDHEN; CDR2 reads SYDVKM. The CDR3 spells CASSFNRGHNQPQHF. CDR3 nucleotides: TGTGCCAGCAGTTTCAACAGGGGGCACAATCAGCCCCAGCATTTT.

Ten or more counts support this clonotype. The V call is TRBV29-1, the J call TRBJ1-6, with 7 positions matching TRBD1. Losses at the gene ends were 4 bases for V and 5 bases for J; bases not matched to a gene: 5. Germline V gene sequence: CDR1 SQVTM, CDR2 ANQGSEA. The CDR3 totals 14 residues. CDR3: CSVGSGQNNSPLHF. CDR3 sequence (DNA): TGCAGCGTTGGATCGGGACAGAATAATTCACCCCTCCACTTT. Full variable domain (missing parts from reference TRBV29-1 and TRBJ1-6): SAVISQKPSRDICQRGTSLTIQCQVDSQVTMMFWYRQQPGQSLTLIATANQGSEATYESGFVIDKFPISRPNLTFSTLTVSNMSPEDSSIYLCSVGSGQNNSPLHFGNGTRLTVT.

The CDR3, as DNA: TGCGCCAGCAGCACCTACAGGGGCCTAGCGGGGCTCACAGATACGCAGTATTTT. It specifies CASSTYRGLAGLTDTQYF. The V gene is TRBV5-1, the J gene TRBJ2-3; TRBD2 aligns across 9 bases. This CDR3 comprises 18 residues. Germline CDR1 and CDR2: SGHRS and YFSETQ. The junction had 14 bases not matched to a gene; V was cut back by 4 bases and J by 2 bases.